This T cell receptor (beta chain) emerged from a study of blood T cell repertoires in COVID-19. In the study overall: Samples taken during acute and convalescent COVID-19 were collected in the United States, Italy and Spain. From T cells, B-cell-depleted T cells, or PBMCs came the material, which was cDNA or gDNA.

Germline CDR1 and CDR2: SGHDT and YYEEEE. This CDR3 is built from 15 residues. V lost 5 bases to trimming and J lost 3 bases, with 18 bases between them. This clone was found once. Grouping used clinical history reported by participants in a survey and questionnaire. In the original processing: Amplification of reference gene primers was used by the study to estimate nucleated cell counts. Profiling relied on immunoSEQ multiplex PCR, and the TCRdb table lists in-frame clones only, not all of them. D and trimming were read from the DNA, whereas the V and J calls and clone size are those reported in that table. Of some 300,000 clones listed, about nine tenths were seen once; the top ten hold over 3.5%.

The chain couples TRBV5-6 to TRBJ2-7; D unresolved. Sequenced: PBMCs or T cells enriched from blood (not recorded which). The TCR sequence derives from a man aged 25 to 40 who had recovered from COVID-19. CDR3 sequence: CASRWAFSENYEQYF. In DNA form, the CDR3 reads TGTGCCAGCAGATGGGCGTTCTCGGAAAACTACGAGCAGTACTTC. Based on the CDR3 plus reference TRBV5-6 and TRBJ2-7, the full variable domain is DAGVTQSPTHLIKTRGQQVTLRCSPKSGHDTVSWYQQALGQGPQFIFQYYEEEERQRGNFPDRFSGHQFPNYSSELNVNALLLGDSALYLCASRWAFSENYEQYFGPGTRLTVT.